Below are 8 T cell receptor beta chains sequenced from a single sample in a study of blood T cell repertoires in COVID-19. Sequencing was performed with immunoSEQ multiplex PCR; in TCRdb, only in-frame clones are kept and a portion is missing. The table records about 62,000 clones, around 89% of them present only once. The sample consisted of peripheral blood. All receptors derive from a woman aged 60-75 years with COVID-19, enrolled during active disease.

This sequence joins TRBV5-4 and TRBJ1-4, with D unresolved. Germline CDR1 reads SGHNT; CDR2 reads YYREEE (reference sequence). This CDR3 is 15 amino acids long. The germline V and J ends were trimmed by 5 bases and 0 bases, with 11 bases remaining between them. The CDR3 reads CASSPGSATNEKLFF. CDR3 bases: TGTGCCAGCAGTCCCGGGTCGGCAACTAATGAAAAACTGTTTTTT. The whole variable domain, remainder taken from reference TRBV5-4 and TRBJ1-4, is ETGVTQSPTHLIKTRGQQVTLRCSSQSGHNTVSWYQQALGQGPQFIFQYYREEENGRGNFPPRFSGLQFPNYSSELNVNALELDDSALYLCASSPGSATNEKLFFGSGTQLSVL.

The rearrangement uses TRBV7-6 and TRBJ1-4; D perhaps matches TRBD1 (6 bases). The CDR3 is 15 residues long. Germline-derived CDR1 and CDR2 are SGHVS and FNYEAQ. Trimming removed 2 bases at V and 4 bases at J, with 11 bases between. The CDR3 DNA follows: TGTGCCAGCAGCTTATTACAGGGTCATAATGAAAAACTGTTTTTT. It encodes CASSLLQGHNEKLFF. The full variable domain, rest sourced from reference TRBV7-6 and TRBJ1-4, is GAGVSQSPRYKVTKRGQDVALRCDPISGHVSLYWYRQALGQGPEFLTYFNYEAQQDKSGLPNDRFSAERPEGSISTLTIQRTEQRDSAMYRCASSLLQGHNEKLFFGSGTQLSVL.

J is TRBJ1-1 and V is TRBV3-1 (or the pseudogene TRBV3-2); 7 positions match TRBD1. Trimming took 5 bases from V and 2 from J; bases not matched to a gene: 8. The CDR3 loop spans 15 amino acids. The V gene's germline CDR1 is LGHDT and CDR2 YNNKEL (reference sequence). The CDR3 DNA sequence: TGTGCCAGCAGCTCCATGGGACAGCCTAACACTGAAGCTTTCTTT. Translated, it gives CASSSMGQPNTEAFF.

This chain uses TRBV6-2 or TRBV6-3 with TRBJ2-7; 10 bases fit TRBD2. Germline CDR1 is MNHEY and CDR2 is SVGEGT. The V and J ends lost 6 bases and 5 bases, in that order; junction bases with no gene match: 7. The CDR3 consists of 14 residues. The chain's CDR3 is CASSPGLAFHEQYF. The CDR3, as DNA: TGTGCCAGCAGCCCGGGACTAGCGTTCCACGAGCAGTACTTC.

This chain uses TRBV19 with TRBJ1-3; the D is unclear. With 3 bases removed from V and 2 bases from J, the gap between germline ends came to 5 bases. There are 13 residues in the CDR3. The V gene's germline CDR1 is LNHDA and CDR2 SQIVND (reference sequence). The CDR3 reads CASSISAGNTIYF. In DNA form, the CDR3 reads TGTGCCAGTAGTATTTCGGCTGGAAACACCATATATTTT.

This clone appeared a single time. V gene TRBV9 combines with J gene TRBJ2-6; 8 bases are a match to TRBD1. This CDR3 is 18 amino acids long. The V gene end was trimmed by 0 bases and the J gene end by 0 bases; junction bases not matched to a gene: 5. Germline CDR1 is SGDLS and CDR2 is YYNGEE. DNA of the CDR3: TGTGCCAGCAGCGTAGCTACGGGACAGGCCTCTGGGGCCAACGTCCTGACTTTC. It specifies CASSVATGQASGANVLTF.

CDR3 in DNA: TGTGCCACCAGTGACCCCTTCAGTAATCAGCCCCAGCATTTT. It specifies CATSDPFSNQPQHF. The genes are TRBV24-1 and TRBJ1-5, with unresolved D. In germline, CDR1 is KGHDR, CDR2 SFDVKD. This CDR3 region has 14 residues. V was pared by 4 bases and J by 4 bases, with 10 bases between.

This clone came up once. The chain has TRBV6-5 and TRBJ1-2; D is undetermined. The germline CDR1 and CDR2 sequences are MNHEY and SVGAGI. This CDR3 region has 15 residues. V was shortened by 2 bases and J by 2 bases, with 12 bases between the two germline ends. This chain's CDR3 is CASSYNPGLNYGYTF. As DNA, the CDR3 is TGTGCCAGCAGTTACAACCCGGGGTTAAACTATGGCTACACCTTC.